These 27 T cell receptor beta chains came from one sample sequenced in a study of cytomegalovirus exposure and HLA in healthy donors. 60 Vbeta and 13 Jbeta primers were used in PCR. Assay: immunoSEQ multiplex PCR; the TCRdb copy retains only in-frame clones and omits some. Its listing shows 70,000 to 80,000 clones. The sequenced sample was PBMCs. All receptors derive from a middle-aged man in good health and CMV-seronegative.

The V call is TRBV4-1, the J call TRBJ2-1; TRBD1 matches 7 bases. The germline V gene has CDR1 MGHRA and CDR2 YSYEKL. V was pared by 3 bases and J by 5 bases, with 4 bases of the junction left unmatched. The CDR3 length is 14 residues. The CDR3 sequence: CASSHGTVNNEQFF. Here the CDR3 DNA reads TGCGCCAGCAGCCACGGGACAGTCAACAATGAGCAGTTCTTC.

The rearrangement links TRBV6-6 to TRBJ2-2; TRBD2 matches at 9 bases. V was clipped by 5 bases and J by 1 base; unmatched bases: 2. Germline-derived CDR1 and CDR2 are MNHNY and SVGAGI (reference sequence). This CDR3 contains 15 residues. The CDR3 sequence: CASSNSGGNTGELFF. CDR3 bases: TGTGCCAGCAGTAATAGCGGGGGGAACACCGGGGAGCTGTTTTTT.

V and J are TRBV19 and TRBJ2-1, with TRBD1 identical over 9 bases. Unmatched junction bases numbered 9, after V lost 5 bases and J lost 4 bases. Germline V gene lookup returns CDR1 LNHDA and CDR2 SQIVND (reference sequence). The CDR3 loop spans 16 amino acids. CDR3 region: CASSPYPGQGYNEQFF. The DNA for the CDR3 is TGTGCCAGTAGTCCTTACCCGGGACAGGGATACAATGAGCAGTTCTTC.

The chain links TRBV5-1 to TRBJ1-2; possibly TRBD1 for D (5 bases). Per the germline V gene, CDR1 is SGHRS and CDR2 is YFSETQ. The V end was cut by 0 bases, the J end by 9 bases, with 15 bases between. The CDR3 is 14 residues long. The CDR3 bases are TGCGCCAGCAGCTTGGCTGGGGAGGGGAATAGCTACACCTTC. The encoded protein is CASSLAGEGNSYTF.

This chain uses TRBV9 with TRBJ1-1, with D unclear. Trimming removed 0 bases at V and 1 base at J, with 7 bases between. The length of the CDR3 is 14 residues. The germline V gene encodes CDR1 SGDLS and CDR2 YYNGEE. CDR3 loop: CASSVVEQNTEAFF. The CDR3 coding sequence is TGTGCCAGCAGCGTAGTAGAGCAGAACACTGAAGCTTTCTTT.

The CDR3 spells CSGTGARQDTEAFF. The CDR3 DNA sequence: TGCAGCGGTACAGGCGCCCGTCAGGACACTGAAGCTTTCTTT. J is TRBJ1-1 and V is TRBV29-1; tentatively, D is TRBD1 (5 bases). From germline, CDR1 is SQVTM and CDR2 ANQGSEA. The V end was cut by 7 bases, the J end by 3 bases, with 18 bases between. This CDR3 is built from 14 residues.

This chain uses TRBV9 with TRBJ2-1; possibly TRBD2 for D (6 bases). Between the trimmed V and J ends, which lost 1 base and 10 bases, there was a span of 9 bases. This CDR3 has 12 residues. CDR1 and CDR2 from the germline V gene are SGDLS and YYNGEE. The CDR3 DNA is TGTGCCAGCAGCGTAATTGGGGGGGAGCAGTTCTTC. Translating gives CASSVIGGEQFF.

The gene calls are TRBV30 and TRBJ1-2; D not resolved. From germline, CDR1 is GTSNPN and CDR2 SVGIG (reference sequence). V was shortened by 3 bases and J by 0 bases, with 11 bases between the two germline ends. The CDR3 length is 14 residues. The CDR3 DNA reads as TGTGCCTGGAGGCAGCAGCGAGCTAACTATGGCTACACCTTC. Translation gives CAWRQQRANYGYTF.

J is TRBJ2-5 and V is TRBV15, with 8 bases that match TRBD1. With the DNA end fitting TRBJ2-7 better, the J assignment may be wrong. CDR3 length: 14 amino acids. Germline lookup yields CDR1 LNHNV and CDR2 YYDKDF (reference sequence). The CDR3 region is CATSRDRQGNEQYF. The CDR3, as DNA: TGTGCCACCAGCAGAGATCGACAGGGGAACGAGCAGTACTTC.

The chain's CDR3 is CASAYLVKETQYF. CDR3 in DNA: TGTGCCAGCGCCTACTTGGTTAAAGAGACCCAGTACTTC. The chain is built from TRBV6-6 and TRBJ2-5; no reliable D call. The germline V gene has CDR1 MNHNY and CDR2 SVGAGI (reference sequence). V lost 8 bases and J lost 3, with 13 bases in between. CDR3 length: 13 residues.

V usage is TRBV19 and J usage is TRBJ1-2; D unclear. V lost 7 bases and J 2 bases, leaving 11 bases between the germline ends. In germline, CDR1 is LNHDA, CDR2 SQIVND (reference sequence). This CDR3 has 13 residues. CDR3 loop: CASKEGGNYGYTF. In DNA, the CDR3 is TGTGCCAGTAAGGAGGGAGGGAACTATGGCTACACCTTC.

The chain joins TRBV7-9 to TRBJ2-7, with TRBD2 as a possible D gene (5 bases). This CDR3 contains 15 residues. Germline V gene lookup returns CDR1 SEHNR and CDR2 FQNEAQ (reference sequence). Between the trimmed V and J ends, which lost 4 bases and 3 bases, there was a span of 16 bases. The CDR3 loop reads CASSSLRETNYEQYF. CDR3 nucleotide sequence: TGTGCCAGCAGCTCTCTGAGGGAGACTAACTACGAGCAGTACTTC.

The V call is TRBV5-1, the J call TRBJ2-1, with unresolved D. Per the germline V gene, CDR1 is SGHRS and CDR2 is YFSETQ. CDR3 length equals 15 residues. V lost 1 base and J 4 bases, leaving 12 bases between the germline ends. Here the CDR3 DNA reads TGCGCCAGCAGCTTGCAAGGAGAACCTTACAATGAGCAGTTCTTC. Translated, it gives CASSLQGEPYNEQFF. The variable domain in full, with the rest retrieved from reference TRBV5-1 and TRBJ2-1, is KAGVTQTPRYLIKTRGQQVTLSCSPISGHRSVSWYQQTPGQGLQFLFEYFSETQRNKGNFPGRFSGRQFSNSRSEMNVSTLELGDSALYLCASSLQGEPYNEQFFGPGTRLTVL.

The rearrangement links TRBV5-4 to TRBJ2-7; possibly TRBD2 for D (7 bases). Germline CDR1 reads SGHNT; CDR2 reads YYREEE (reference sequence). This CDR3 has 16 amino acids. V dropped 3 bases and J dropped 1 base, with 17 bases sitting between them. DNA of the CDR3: TGTGCCAGCAGCTCGGGTTTAAGGGGGGGGTCCTACGAGCAGTACTTC. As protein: CASSSGLRGGSYEQYF.

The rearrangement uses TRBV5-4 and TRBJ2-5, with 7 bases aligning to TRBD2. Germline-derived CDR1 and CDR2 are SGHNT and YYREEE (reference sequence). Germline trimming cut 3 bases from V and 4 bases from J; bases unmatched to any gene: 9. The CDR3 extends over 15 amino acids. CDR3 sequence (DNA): TGTGCCAGCAGCTCCGGGGGGTCTAGCGGAGAGACCCAGTACTTC. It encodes CASSSGGSSGETQYF.

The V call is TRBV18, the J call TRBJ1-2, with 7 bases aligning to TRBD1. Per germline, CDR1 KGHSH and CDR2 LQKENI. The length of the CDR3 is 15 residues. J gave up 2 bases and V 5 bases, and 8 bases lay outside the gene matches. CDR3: CASSSRDSVNYGYTF. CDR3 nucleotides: TGTGCCAGCTCAAGTCGGGACAGCGTAAACTATGGCTACACCTTC.

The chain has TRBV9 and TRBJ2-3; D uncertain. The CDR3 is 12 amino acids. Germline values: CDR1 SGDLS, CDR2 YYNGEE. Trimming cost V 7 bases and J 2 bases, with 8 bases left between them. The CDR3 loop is CASSQNTDTQYF. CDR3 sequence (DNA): TGTGCCAGCTCCCAGAACACAGATACGCAGTATTTT.

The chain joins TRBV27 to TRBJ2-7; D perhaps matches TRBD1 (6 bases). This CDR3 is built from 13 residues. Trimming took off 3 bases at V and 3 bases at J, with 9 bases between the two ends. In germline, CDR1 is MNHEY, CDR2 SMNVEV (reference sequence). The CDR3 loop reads CASSFLQGYEQYF. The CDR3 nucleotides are TGTGCCAGCAGTTTCCTACAGGGCTACGAGCAGTACTTC.

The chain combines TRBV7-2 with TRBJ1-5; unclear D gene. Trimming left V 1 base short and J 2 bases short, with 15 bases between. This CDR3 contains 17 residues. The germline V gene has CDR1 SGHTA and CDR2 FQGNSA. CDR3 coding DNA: TGTGCCAGCAGCTTAGGCCCCTCCGGGGTACGCAATCAGCCCCAGCATTTT. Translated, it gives CASSLGPSGVRNQPQHF.

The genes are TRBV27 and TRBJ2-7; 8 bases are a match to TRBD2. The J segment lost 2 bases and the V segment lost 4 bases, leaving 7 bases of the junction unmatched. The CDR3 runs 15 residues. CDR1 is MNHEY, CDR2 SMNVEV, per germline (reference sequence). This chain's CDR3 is CASSSLAGLPYEQYF. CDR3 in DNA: TGTGCCAGCAGTTCATTAGCGGGGTTACCCTACGAGCAGTACTTC.

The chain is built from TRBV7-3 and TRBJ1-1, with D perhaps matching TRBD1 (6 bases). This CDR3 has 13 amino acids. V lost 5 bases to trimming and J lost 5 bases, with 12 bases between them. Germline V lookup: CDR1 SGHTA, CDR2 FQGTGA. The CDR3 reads CASSQQGRTEAFF. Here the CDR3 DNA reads TGTGCCAGCAGCCAACAGGGAAGAACTGAAGCTTTCTTT. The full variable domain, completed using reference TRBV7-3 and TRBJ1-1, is GAGVSQTPSNKVTEKGKYVELRCDPISGHTALYWYRQSLGQGPEFLIYFQGTGAADDSGLPNDRFFAVRPEGSVSTLKIQRTERGDSAVYLCASSQQGRTEAFFGQGTRLTVV.

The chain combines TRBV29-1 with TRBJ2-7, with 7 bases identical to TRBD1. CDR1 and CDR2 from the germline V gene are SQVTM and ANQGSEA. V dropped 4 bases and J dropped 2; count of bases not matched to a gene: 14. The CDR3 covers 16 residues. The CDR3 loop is CSVGLGYRTGTYEQYF. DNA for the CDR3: TGCAGCGTTGGCCTGGGATACCGGACAGGAACCTACGAGCAGTACTTC.

In DNA, the CDR3 is TGTGCCAGCAGCCGGGGAATGGCAGCGAACACTGAAGCTTTCTTT. It yields the protein CASSRGMAANTEAFF. The chain recombines TRBV5-8 with TRBJ1-1; no definite D call. The CDR3 runs to 15 residues. Trimming left V 4 bases short and J 1 base short, with 14 bases between. In germline, CDR1 is SGHTS, CDR2 YDEGEE. Full variable domain (outside the CDR3, taken from reference TRBV5-8 and TRBJ1-1): EAGVTQSPTHLIKTRGQQATLRCSPISGHTSVYWYQQALGLGLQFLLWYDEGEERNRGNFPPRFSGRQFPNYSSELNVNALELEDSALYLCASSRGMAANTEAFFGQGTRLTVV.

CDR3 DNA: TGTGCCAGCAGCCCCGGGGACAATCAGCCCCAGCATTTT. Its protein is CASSPGDNQPQHF. This chain joins TRBV5-5 and TRBJ1-5, with D unresolved. Trimming stripped 4 bases from V and 3 bases from J, with 8 bases between. This CDR3 comprises 13 residues. From germline, CDR1 is SGHKS and CDR2 YYEKEE (reference sequence).

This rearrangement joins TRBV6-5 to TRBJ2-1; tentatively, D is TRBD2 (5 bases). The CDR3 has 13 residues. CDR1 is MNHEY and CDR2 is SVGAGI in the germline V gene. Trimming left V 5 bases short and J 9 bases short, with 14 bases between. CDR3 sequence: CASSPDGKFEQFF. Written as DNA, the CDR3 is TGTGCCAGCAGTCCCGACGGGAAATTTGAGCAGTTCTTC.

CDR3 DNA: TGTGCCAGCAGCGGGTACAGGGTCCCTAACTATGGCTACACCTTC. The encoded protein is CASSGYRVPNYGYTF. The V and J genes are TRBV9 and TRBJ1-2, with D perhaps matching TRBD1 (6 bases). The germline V gene encodes CDR1 SGDLS and CDR2 YYNGEE. V was trimmed by 3 bases and J by 0 bases, leaving 12 bases between them. The CDR3 is 15 amino acids.

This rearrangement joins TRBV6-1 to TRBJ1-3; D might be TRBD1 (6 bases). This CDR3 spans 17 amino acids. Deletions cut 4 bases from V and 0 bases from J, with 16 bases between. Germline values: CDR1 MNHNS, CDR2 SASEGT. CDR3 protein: CASSAGPDRVSGNTIYF. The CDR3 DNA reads TGTGCCAGCAGTGCCGGACCGGACAGAGTCTCTGGAAACACCATATATTTT.